A selection of T cell receptor beta chains follows, all from one sample in a study of T cell repertoires in cytomegalovirus infection. These receptors lack a known antigen. MiXCR was run by TCRdb on the reads, yielding one entry per CDR3 protein. The table includes around 69,000 distinct CDR3 sequences, 20% to 25% detected once. This specimen consisted of CD8+ T cells from cultured PBMCs, obtained from culture after CMV antigen stimulation. These receptors all stem from a human donor in good health (CMV status not recorded). Some clones in this sample may be carry-over from other donors' samples. Both conserved end residues are part of each CDR3. A D gene is named only where the DNA matches it firmly. Clone size is not always given. Where it is, it says once, few, many or a class for expanded clones.

J gene: TRBJ2-1; clone size: few; V gene: TRBV7-2; D gene: TRBD1; CDR3 protein: CASRRGQGINEQFF; CDR3 DNA: TGTGCCAGCAGGCGGGGACAGGGGATTAATGAGCAGTTCTTC
J gene: TRBJ2-7; clone size: few; V gene: TRBV7-2; D gene: NA; CDR3 protein: CASSPYGGEQYF; CDR3 DNA: TGTGCCAGCAGCCCATACGGGGGCGAGCAGTACTTC
J gene: TRBJ1-4; clone size: NA; V gene: TRBV4-2; D gene: NA; CDR3 protein: CASSQERLATNEKLFF; CDR3 DNA: TGTGCCAGCAGCCAAGAGAGGCTGGCAACTAATGAAAAACTGTTTTTT
J gene: TRBJ1-2; clone size: few; V gene: TRBV4-1; D gene: TRBD1; CDR3 protein: CASSQETQGVSYGYTF; CDR3 DNA: TGCGCCAGCAGCCAAGAAACCCAGGGGGTATCCTATGGCTACACCTTC
J gene: TRBJ1-1; clone size: NA; V gene: TRBV27; D gene: NA; CDR3 protein: CASRNAGNTEAFF; CDR3 DNA: TGTGCCAGCAGGAATGCAGGGAACACTGAAGCTTTCTTT
J gene: TRBJ1-1; clone size: few; V gene: TRBV7-2; D gene: TRBD1; CDR3 protein: CASRLDVQGANTEAFF; CDR3 DNA: TGTGCCAGCAGATTAGACGTACAGGGGGCGAACACTGAAGCTTTCTTT
J gene: TRBJ2-2; clone size: few; V gene: TRBV7-8; D gene: NA; CDR3 protein: CASSPATGELFF; CDR3 DNA: TGTGCCAGCAGCCCGGCTACCGGGGAGCTGTTTTTT
J gene: TRBJ2-1; clone size: few; V gene: TRBV11-2; D gene: NA; CDR3 protein: CASSTWTPYNEQFF; CDR3 DNA: TGTGCCAGCAGCACCTGGACACCCTACAATGAGCAGTTCTTC
J gene: TRBJ2-5; clone size: NA; V gene: TRBV30; D gene: NA; CDR3 protein: CAWSDPDGVGETQYF; CDR3 DNA: TGTGCCTGGAGCGATCCCGACGGGGTAGGGGAGACCCAGTACTTC
J gene: TRBJ1-5; clone size: once; V gene: TRBV14; D gene: NA; CDR3 protein: CASSPGGHSNQPQHF; CDR3 DNA: TGTGCCAGCAGCCCTGGCGGCCATAGCAATCAGCCCCAGCATTTT
J gene: TRBJ1-1; clone size: NA; V gene: TRBV7-8; D gene: TRBD1; CDR3 protein: CASSQPRTGPRRTEAFF; CDR3 DNA: TGTGCCAGCAGCCAACCCAGGACAGGGCCCCGTCGGACTGAAGCTTTCTTT
J gene: TRBJ1-2; clone size: NA; V gene: TRBV7-2; D gene: TRBD1; CDR3 protein: CASSLELTGGDGYTF; CDR3 DNA: TGTGCCAGCAGCCTAGAATTAACAGGGGGCGATGGCTACACCTTC
J gene: TRBJ1-5; clone size: few; V gene: TRBV5-1; D gene: TRBD1; CDR3 protein: CASSPHRGGQPQHF; CDR3 DNA: TGCGCCAGCAGCCCCCACAGGGGCGGTCAGCCCCAGCATTTT
J gene: TRBJ1-5; clone size: NA; V gene: TRBV6-2/TRBV6-3; D gene: NA; CDR3 protein: CASSKDGSNQPQHF; CDR3 DNA: TGTGCCAGCAGTAAGGACGGAAGCAATCAGCCCCAGCATTTT
J gene: TRBJ1-2; clone size: NA; V gene: TRBV6-5; D gene: NA; CDR3 protein: CASSYSISLYGYTF; CDR3 DNA: TGTGCCAGCAGTTACTCGATATCCTTATATGGCTACACCTTC
J gene: TRBJ1-5; clone size: few; V gene: TRBV2; D gene: NA; CDR3 protein: CASRIGGAVKEPQHF; CDR3 DNA: TGTGCCAGCAGGATTGGGGGCGCAGTGAAGGAGCCCCAGCATTTT
J gene: TRBJ1-6; clone size: few; V gene: TRBV11-2; D gene: NA; CDR3 protein: CASSPIAEGSPLHF; CDR3 DNA: TGTGCCAGCAGTCCTATCGCGGAGGGGTCACCCCTCCACTTT
J gene: TRBJ1-1; clone size: NA; V gene: TRBV7-2; D gene: NA; CDR3 protein: CASSWAGTEAFF; CDR3 DNA: TGTGCCAGCAGCTGGGCCGGTACTGAAGCTTTCTTT
J gene: TRBJ1-2; clone size: NA; V gene: TRBV7-9; D gene: NA; CDR3 protein: CASRDPVNYGYTF; CDR3 DNA: TGTGCCAGCAGGGACCCCGTCAACTATGGCTACACCTTC
J gene: TRBJ2-7; clone size: few; V gene: TRBV4-2; D gene: NA; CDR3 protein: CASSQGWEGFYEQYF; CDR3 DNA: TGTGCCAGCAGCCAAGGATGGGAAGGGTTCTACGAGCAGTACTTC
J gene: TRBJ2-7; clone size: NA; V gene: TRBV6-2/TRBV6-3; D gene: TRBD2; CDR3 protein: CASSYSELAGDYEQYF; CDR3 DNA: TGTGCCAGCAGTTACTCGGAACTAGCGGGGGACTACGAGCAGTACTTC
J gene: TRBJ2-5; clone size: NA; V gene: TRBV7-2; D gene: NA; CDR3 protein: CASSFHSLVNQETQYF; CDR3 DNA: TGTGCCAGCAGCTTTCACAGCCTCGTAAACCAAGAGACCCAGTACTTC
J gene: TRBJ1-2; clone size: few; V gene: TRBV4-1; D gene: NA; CDR3 protein: CASSQEGRGIYGYTF; CDR3 DNA: TGCGCCAGCAGCCAAGAGGGCAGGGGCATCTATGGCTACACCTTC
J gene: TRBJ2-1; clone size: NA; V gene: TRBV7-9; D gene: TRBD2; CDR3 protein: CASSPGTSGLRYNEQFF; CDR3 DNA: TGTGCCAGCAGCCCCGGGACTAGCGGACTTAGATACAATGAGCAGTTCTTC
J gene: TRBJ1-1; clone size: few; V gene: TRBV6-2/TRBV6-3; D gene: NA; CDR3 protein: CASYSGEAFF; CDR3 DNA: TGTGCCAGCTACTCGGGAGAAGCTTTCTTT
J gene: TRBJ1-1; clone size: few; V gene: TRBV7-9; D gene: NA; CDR3 protein: CATGRGTEAFF; CDR3 DNA: TGTGCCACCGGGCGCGGCACTGAAGCTTTCTTT
J gene: TRBJ2-7; clone size: many; V gene: TRBV7-2; D gene: TRBD1; CDR3 protein: CASSARGDRGYSSSYEQYF; CDR3 DNA: TGTGCCAGCAGCGCAAGAGGGGACAGGGGATACTCGAGCTCCTACGAGCAGTACTTC
J gene: TRBJ2-7; clone size: NA; V gene: TRBV27; D gene: NA; CDR3 protein: CASSLYSSREQYF; CDR3 DNA: TGTGCCAGCAGTCTCTACTCCTCGCGCGAGCAGTACTTC
J gene: TRBJ2-1; clone size: few; V gene: TRBV7-2; D gene: TRBD2; CDR3 protein: CASSHTPGLAGGLWFF; CDR3 DNA: TGTGCCAGCAGCCACACGCCGGGACTAGCGGGGGGCTTATGGTTCTTC
J gene: TRBJ2-1; clone size: NA; V gene: TRBV7-2; D gene: TRBD1; CDR3 protein: CASSFRQGLANNEQFF; CDR3 DNA: TGTGCCAGCAGCTTCAGACAGGGATTGGCAAACAATGAGCAGTTCTTC
J gene: TRBJ2-3; clone size: NA; V gene: TRBV7-8; D gene: TRBD2; CDR3 protein: CATNREASGGSTDTQYF; CDR3 DNA: TGTGCCACGAACCGGGAGGCTAGCGGGGGCAGCACAGATACGCAGTATTTT
J gene: TRBJ2-6; clone size: NA; V gene: TRBV20-1; D gene: TRBD2; CDR3 protein: CSARPLAEAGANVLTF; CDR3 DNA: TGCAGTGCTAGACCACTAGCGGAGGCCGGGGCCAACGTCCTGACTTTC
J gene: TRBJ2-6; clone size: NA; V gene: TRBV7-2; D gene: NA; CDR3 protein: CASSLLGHEVSGANVLTF; CDR3 DNA: TGTGCCAGCAGCTTACTTGGGCATGAGGTCTCTGGGGCCAACGTCCTGACTTTC
J gene: TRBJ2-1; clone size: few; V gene: TRBV24-1; D gene: TRBD2; CDR3 protein: CATSVAGGNNEQFF; CDR3 DNA: TGTGCCACCAGTGTTGCGGGGGGTAACAATGAGCAGTTCTTC
J gene: TRBJ1-1; clone size: NA; V gene: TRBV4-3; D gene: TRBD1; CDR3 protein: CASSQDRTGGTEAFF; CDR3 DNA: TGCGCCAGCAGCCAAGACAGGACAGGGGGCACTGAAGCTTTCTTT
J gene: TRBJ2-7; clone size: NA; V gene: TRBV11-2; D gene: TRBD1; CDR3 protein: CASSLDPGGRGEQYF; CDR3 DNA: TGTGCCAGCAGCTTAGACCCAGGGGGAAGAGGCGAGCAGTACTTC
J gene: TRBJ1-2; clone size: NA; V gene: TRBV7-6; D gene: NA; CDR3 protein: CASSPDSRRYDYGYTF; CDR3 DNA: TGTGCCAGCAGCCCGGACTCCCGGCGGTATGACTATGGCTACACCTTC
J gene: TRBJ1-1; clone size: few; V gene: TRBV9; D gene: TRBD1; CDR3 protein: CASSEGQGINTEAFF; CDR3 DNA: TGTGCCAGCAGCGAGGGACAGGGTATAAACACTGAAGCTTTCTTT
J gene: TRBJ1-1; clone size: NA; V gene: TRBV7-8; D gene: NA; CDR3 protein: CASIPRRGRGTEAFF; CDR3 DNA: TGTGCCAGCATCCCAAGGAGGGGCAGGGGCACTGAAGCTTTCTTT